This T cell receptor (beta chain) was sequenced in a study of beta chain features in type 1 diabetes. For the study at large: Examined across all samples were around 110 million sorted cells.

Reverse transcribing all isolated RNA meant expressed TCRB transcripts were sequenced. Method: immunoSEQ multiplex PCR; TCRdb's copy keeps in-frame clones and lacks some. The sample has hundreds of thousands of clones, roughly 15% seen once. One heparinised blood draw, averaging about 120 mL, came from each donor. Sorted CD4+ subsets: naive, central memory, regulatory, stem cell-like memory (CD45RO/CCR7/CD25/CD127/CD95/CD27 panel). Turning to this clone: What it recognizes is unknown.

General study points: Naive, central memory and Treg TCRB repertoires appeared more alike in patients than in healthy donors.

V gave up 4 bases and J gave up 0 bases; unmatched junction bases: 6. The CDR3 extends over 16 amino acids. Germline values: CDR1 SGHRS, CDR2 YFSETQ. This chain joins TRBV5-1 and TRBJ1-4, with 7 bases matching TRBD1. This TCR was recovered from a man between 18 and 35 years old in good health. Sequenced input: naive CD4+ T cells from blood. This chain's CDR3 is CASSLEGTATNEKLFF. In DNA form, the CDR3 reads TGCGCCAGCAGCCTGGAAGGGACAGCAACTAATGAAAAACTGTTTTTT.